Listed below are T cell receptor beta chains from one sample, sequenced in a study of shared clonotypes between healthy human individuals. Repertoires were generated with immunoSEQ multiplex PCR, while TCRdb's copy carries only in-frame clones and drops some. This sample has 2 million to 2.5 million clones, with 85% to 95% found just once. The sample comprised naive CD4+ T cells from PBMCs. These receptors were collected from a man aged 18 to 29 in good health. Some clones in this sample may be carry-over from other donors' samples. Both conserved end residues are part of each CDR3. Each record gives: V gene, J gene, D gene, clone size, CDR3 length, CDR3 protein, CDR3 DNA. The D gene is left open where the match is weak. Rows may omit the clone size; those that give it use once, few, many or a size class.

TRBV7-2	TRBJ1-1	-	-	14	CASSLFPGNTEAFF	TGTGCCAGCAGCTTATTTCCTGGTAACACTGAAGCTTTCTTT
TRBV4-3	TRBJ2-7	-	-	20	CASSPPEPPDPIASSYEQYF	TGCGCCAGCAGCCCGCCGGAACCGCCAGACCCCATCGCAAGCTCCTACGAGCAGTACTTC
TRBV4-3	TRBJ2-1	-	-	15	CASSQERDKYNEQFF	TGCGCCAGCAGCCAAGAAAGGGACAAGTACAATGAGCAGTTCTTC
TRBV6-1	TRBJ2-7	TRBD2	-	14	CASSRTSGPYEQYF	TGTGCCAGCAGTAGGACTAGCGGTCCCTACGAGCAGTACTTC
TRBV5-4	TRBJ2-5	-	-	14	CASSGGTVRETQYF	TGTGCCAGCAGCGGGGGGACGGTGAGAGAGACCCAGTACTTC
TRBV7-9	TRBJ2-1	-	-	15	CASSLGRGIRNEQFF	TGTGCCAGCAGCTTAGGCCGCGGGATTCGCAATGAGCAGTTCTTC
TRBV6-5	TRBJ1-5	-	-	14	CASRPPGSGGPQHF	TGTGCCAGCAGACCGCCGGGTTCGGGTGGGCCCCAGCATTTT
TRBV5-5	TRBJ2-2	-	-	15	CASSLASKSTGELFF	TGTGCCAGCAGCTTGGCCAGTAAGAGCACCGGGGAGCTGTTTTTT
TRBV27	TRBJ2-4	-	-	13	CASSTDREGIQYF	TGTGCCAGCAGTACGGACAGGGAGGGTATTCAGTACTTC
TRBV6-5	TRBJ2-7	TRBD2	-	15	CASSNGAGGGYEQYF	TGTGCCAGCAGTAACGGGGCGGGAGGGGGTTACGAGCAGTACTTC
TRBV28	TRBJ2-7	-	-	15	CASSPTRGGSYEQYF	TGTGCCAGCAGCCCTACGAGAGGCGGTAGCTACGAGCAGTACTTC
TRBV28	TRBJ1-1	-	-	14	CASSLWTLNTEAFF	TGTGCCAGCAGTTTGTGGACCCTGAACACTGAAGCTTTCTTT
TRBV10-3	TRBJ1-5	-	-	15	CAISESPTYNQPQHF	TGTGCCATCAGTGAGTCCCCAACCTACAATCAGCCCCAGCATTTT
TRBV6-5	TRBJ2-1	TRBD1	-	14	CASSPTGFGDEQFF	TGTGCCAGCAGCCCGACAGGGTTTGGAGATGAGCAGTTCTTC
TRBV28	TRBJ2-3	TRBD2	once	15	CATNAYSGTRPSQYF	TGTGCCACCAACGCTTACAGCGGGACTAGACCCTCGCAGTATTTT
TRBV14	TRBJ1-5	-	once	12	CASSQEGGSQHF	TGTGCCAGCAGCCAAGAGGGGGGGTCCCAGCATTTT
TRBV5-4	TRBJ2-7	-	-	12	CASSRRLLEQYF	TGTGCCAGCAGCCGAAGGCTCCTCGAGCAGTACTTC
TRBV2	TRBJ2-1	TRBD2	-	17	CASSEWLWSGRENEQFF	TGTGCCAGCAGTGAATGGTTGTGGAGCGGGAGAGAGAATGAGCAGTTCTTC
TRBV7-2	TRBJ2-7	TRBD1	-	13	CASSLEGQGKQYF	TGTGCCAGCAGCTTAGAAGGACAGGGAAAGCAGTACTTC
TRBV2	TRBJ1-3	-	-	15	CASSEGERTGNTIYF	TGTGCCAGCAGTGAAGGAGAGAGGACTGGAAACACCATATATTTT
TRBV5-1	TRBJ1-3	-	-	15	CASSEPGAPGNTIYF	TGCGCCAGCAGCGAACCAGGGGCACCTGGAAACACCATATATTTT
TRBV19	TRBJ2-7	TRBD1	-	15	CASSGWFRGLYEQYF	TGTGCCAGTAGCGGCTGGTTTAGGGGGCTATACGAGCAGTACTTC
TRBV11-2	TRBJ2-6	-	once	16	CASSLTPSSGANVLTF	TGTGCCAGCAGCTTAACACCCTCCTCTGGGGCCAACGTCCTGACTTTC
TRBV7-3	TRBJ2-1	TRBD2	-	16	CASSLLAGGAYNEQFF	TGTGCCAGCAGCCTCCTAGCGGGAGGGGCCTACAATGAGCAGTTCTTC
TRBV7-9	TRBJ2-6	-	-	19	CASSSDRGRPSSGANVLTF	TGTGCCAGCAGCTCCGACCGGGGTAGGCCCAGCTCTGGGGCCAACGTCCTGACTTTC
TRBV7-3	TRBJ1-1	-	-	14	CASSLGQGNTEAFF	TGTGCCAGCAGCTTAGGCCAGGGGAACACTGAAGCTTTCTTT
TRBV5-1	TRBJ1-1	TRBD1	-	13	CASSTQGGAEAFF	TGCGCCAGCAGCACCCAGGGGGGTGCTGAAGCTTTCTTT
TRBV2	TRBJ1-1	TRBD1	-	13	CASSEEQGTEAFF	TGTGCCAGCAGTGAGGAACAGGGGACTGAAGCTTTCTTT
TRBV6-5	TRBJ2-7	-	-	15	CASSYWSGKTYEQYF	TGTGCCAGCAGTTACTGGTCTGGAAAGACCTACGAGCAGTACTTC
TRBV25-1	TRBJ2-3	TRBD1	-	13	CASRGQGTDTQYF	TGTGCCAGCAGGGGACAGGGCACAGATACGCAGTATTTT
TRBV5-1	TRBJ1-2	-	-	14	CASSLGTAGKGYTF	TGCGCCAGCAGCTTGGGGACAGCAGGGAAGGGCTACACCTTC
TRBV4-2	TRBJ2-3	-	once	13	CASSQVDTDTQYF	TGTGCCAGCAGCCAAGTAGACACAGATACGCAGTATTTT
TRBV28	TRBJ1-5	-	-	12	CASSLFVQPQHF	TGTGCCAGCAGTTTATTTGTTCAGCCCCAGCATTTT
TRBV5-1	TRBJ2-4	TRBD2	-	16	CASTELAGVSGNIQYF	TGCGCCAGCACGGAACTAGCGGGAGTTTCTGGAAACATTCAGTACTTC
TRBV18	TRBJ2-7	TRBD1	once	14	CASSQGQGSYEQYF	TGTGCCAGCTCACAGGGACAGGGTTCCTACGAGCAGTACTTC
TRBV20-1	TRBJ2-1	-	-	11	CSASHRTEQFF	TGCAGTGCGTCACACCGGACTGAGCAGTTCTTC
TRBV5-1	TRBJ1-2	-	-	15	CASSIGTDANYGYTF	TGCGCCAGCAGCATAGGGACGGACGCTAACTATGGCTACACCTTC
TRBV28	TRBJ2-1	-	-	16	CASSLVGGRSSNEQFF	TGTGCCAGCAGTTTGGTGGGAGGTCGGTCGTCCAATGAGCAGTTCTTC
TRBV6-1	TRBJ1-5	-	-	14	CASSETGNNQPQHF	TGTGCCAGCAGTGAAACAGGGAATAATCAGCCCCAGCATTTT
TRBV28	TRBJ2-6	-	-	15	CASSFARPGANVLTF	TGTGCCAGCAGTTTTGCCCGGCCTGGGGCCAACGTCCTGACTTTC
TRBV6-1	TRBJ2-2	-	-	14	CATNGGQNTGELFF	TGTGCCACCAACGGGGGCCAGAACACCGGGGAGCTGTTTTTT
TRBV19	TRBJ1-5	TRBD1	-	13	CASSITGVQPQHF	TGTGCCAGTAGTATAACAGGGGTTCAGCCCCAGCATTTT
TRBV5-5	TRBJ1-1	-	-	14	CASRRPYRNTEAFF	TGTGCCAGCAGACGACCGTATAGGAACACTGAAGCTTTCTTT
TRBV6-6	TRBJ2-7	-	-	14	CASSYSASVYEQYF	TGTGCCAGCAGTTACTCGGCTAGCGTCTACGAGCAGTACTTC
TRBV7-2	TRBJ2-7	-	-	13	CASSFAAPYEQYF	TGTGCCAGCAGCTTCGCAGCTCCCTACGAGCAGTACTTC